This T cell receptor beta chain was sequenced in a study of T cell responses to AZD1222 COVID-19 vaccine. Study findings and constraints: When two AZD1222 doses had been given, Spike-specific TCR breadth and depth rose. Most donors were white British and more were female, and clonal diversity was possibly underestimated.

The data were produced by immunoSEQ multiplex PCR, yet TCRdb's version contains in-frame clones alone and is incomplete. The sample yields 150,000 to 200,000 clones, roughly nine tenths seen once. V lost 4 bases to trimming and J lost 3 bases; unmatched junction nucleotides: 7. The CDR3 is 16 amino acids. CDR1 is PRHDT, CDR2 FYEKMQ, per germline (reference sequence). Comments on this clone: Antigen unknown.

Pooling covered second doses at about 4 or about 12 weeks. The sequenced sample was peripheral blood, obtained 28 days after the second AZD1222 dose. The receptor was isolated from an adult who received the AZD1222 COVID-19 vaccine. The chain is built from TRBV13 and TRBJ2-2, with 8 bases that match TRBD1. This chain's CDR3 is CASSSRQGQYTGELFF. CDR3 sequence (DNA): TGTGCCAGCAGCTCTAGACAGGGGCAATACACCGGGGAGCTGTTTTTT.